This is a list of T cell receptor beta chains from one sample in a study of T cell responses to AZD1222 COVID-19 vaccine. The data were produced by immunoSEQ multiplex PCR, yet TCRdb's version contains in-frame clones alone and is incomplete. The sample lists about 120,000 clones; 88% were seen once. Here the sequenced sample was peripheral blood, taken on day 0 of MenACWY control vaccination. Every receptor here comes from an adult in good health. Each CDR3 is given with its conserved first and last residue. The D gene is left open where the match is weak. Not every row has a clone size; where given, it reads once, few, many or a size class.

J | V | D | size | DNA | CDR3
TRBJ2-4 | TRBV6-2/TRBV6-3 | - | - | TGTGCCAGCAGTTCCGCAGGGAAAAACATTCAGTACTTC | CASSSAGKNIQYF
TRBJ1-6 | TRBV2 | TRBD1 | once | TGTGCCAGCAGAGCGACAGGGGGGCGCCTCCTACCCCTCCACTTT | CASRATGGRLLPLHF
TRBJ1-3 | TRBV18 | - | - | TGTGCCAGCTCACCACCTGTGACAGGCATTGAAAACACCATATATTTT | CASSPPVTGIENTIYF
TRBJ1-5 | TRBV28 | TRBD1 | - | TGTGCCAGCAGTTTGGGGGACAGGGCTCAGCCCCAGCATTTT | CASSLGDRAQPQHF
TRBJ1-4 | TRBV9 | - | - | TGTGCCAGCAGCGTTCAGGGTGACGGTAATGAAAAACTGTTTTTT | CASSVQGDGNEKLFF
TRBJ2-3 | TRBV29-1 | - | - | TGCAGCGTTGATGGAGGGGCGACGGGAGCTACAGATACGCAGTATTTT | CSVDGGATGATDTQYF
TRBJ2-2 | TRBV3-1/TRBV3-2 | - | - | TGTGCCAGCAGCCTCTTTCGGGAGACCGGGGAGCTGTTTTTT | CASSLFRETGELFF
TRBJ2-5 | TRBV1 | - | - | TGCACCAGCAGACTTCTCCCTGGGACCCAGTACTTC | CTSRLLPGTQYF
TRBJ2-2 | TRBV5-1 | - | few | TGCGCCAGCAGCTTGGTGCCGGGACTGAACACCGGGGAGCTGTTTTTT | CASSLVPGLNTGELFF
TRBJ1-3 | TRBV5-4 | - | - | TGTGCCAGCAGCTACAATACTGGAAACACCATATATTTT | CASSYNTGNTIYF
TRBJ2-7 | TRBV19 | - | - | TGTGCCAGTAGTAGGGGACTGGAAAACTACGAGCAGTACTTC | CASSRGLENYEQYF
TRBJ2-3 | TRBV10-1 | TRBD2 | - | TGCGCCAGCAGTGATCACGGACTAGCGGGAACAGATACGCAGTATTTT | CASSDHGLAGTDTQYF
TRBJ1-1 | TRBV2 | - | once | TGTGCCAGCAGTTCATACAGATTGAACACTGAAGCTTTCTTT | CASSSYRLNTEAFF
TRBJ2-7 | TRBV7-2 | - | - | TGTGCCAGCAGCTTAGGGCGGAAATACGAGCAGTACTTC | CASSLGRKYEQYF
TRBJ2-6 | TRBV25-1 | - | - | TGTGCCAGCAGTCCCCTTACCCAGTCTGGGGCCAACGTCCTGACTTTC | CASSPLTQSGANVLTF
TRBJ1-1 | TRBV19 | TRBD1 | - | TGTGCCAGTAGTATGGTGGACAGGGACACTGAAGCTTTCTTT | CASSMVDRDTEAFF
TRBJ2-7 | TRBV10-2 | - | - | TGCGCCAGCAGTGAAATTGGTCTAGCGTCCTACGAGCAGTACTTC | CASSEIGLASYEQYF
TRBJ1-1 | TRBV5-4 | TRBD1 | - | TGTGCCAGCAGCTTGATGCAGGGGGGTAAAGGTGAAGCTTTCTTT | CASSLMQGGKGEAFF
TRBJ2-3 | TRBV7-9 | TRBD2 | - | TGTGCCAGCAGCTTGGGACTAGCGGGATGGGAGACAGATACGCAGTATTTT | CASSLGLAGWETDTQYF
TRBJ2-7 | TRBV28 | - | once | TGTGCCAGCAGTTTTTCGACAATCTACGAGCAGTACTTC | CASSFSTIYEQYF
TRBJ2-1 | TRBV27 | - | - | TGTGCCAGCAGCCCCGCGACAGGGACTTACAATGAGCAGTTCTTC | CASSPATGTYNEQFF
TRBJ1-3 | TRBV9 | TRBD1 | - | TGTGCCAGCAGCGTAGGGACAGGGAGTCGAAACACCATATATTTT | CASSVGTGSRNTIYF
TRBJ2-7 | TRBV4-1 | - | once | TGCGCCAGCAGGGCGAGGACAACAACGGGCGAGCAGTACTTC | CASRARTTTGEQYF
TRBJ2-3 | TRBV5-6 | - | - | TGTGCCAGCAGCTTGGCCTGGAGACTTAACACAGATACGCAGTATTTT | CASSLAWRLNTDTQYF
TRBJ1-3 | TRBV10-2 | TRBD1 | - | TGCGCCAGCCGGCTCGGGACAGATTCTGGAAACACCATATATTTT | CASRLGTDSGNTIYF
TRBJ1-4 | TRBV12-3/TRBV12-4 | - | - | TGTGCCAGCAGCCAGGGTGAAAAACTGTTTTTT | CASSQGEKLFF
TRBJ2-1 | TRBV5-1 | - | - | TGCGCCAGCAGCTTCAGCAATTTAGCGGCTAGCTGGTACTCCTACAATGAGCAGTTCTTC | CASSFSNLAASWYSYNEQFF
TRBJ1-1 | TRBV18 | TRBD1 | - | TGTGCCAGCTCACATTTAGGGGACAGCAGAAACACTGAAGCTTTCTTT | CASSHLGDSRNTEAFF
TRBJ2-7 | TRBV10-3 | - | - | TGTGCCATCAGTAAGGGGTACGAGCAGTACTTC | CAISKGYEQYF
TRBJ1-4 | TRBV30 | - | - | TGTGCCTGGAGTGCCTTGACAGGAAATATTGAAAAACTGTTTTTT | CAWSALTGNIEKLFF
TRBJ2-7 | TRBV12-3/TRBV12-4 | - | few | TGTGCCAGCAGTTTAGAAGGCGAGCAGTACTTC | CASSLEGEQYF
TRBJ1-2 | TRBV6-5 | - | once | TGTGCCACCCTGCAGGGCGGCTACACCTTC | CATLQGGYTF
TRBJ1-1 | TRBV2 | - | - | TGTGCCACCGGGGGGGGGTACACTGAAGCTTTCTTT | CATGGGYTEAFF
TRBJ1-3 | TRBV11-1 | TRBD1 | - | TGTGCCAGCAGCTACGACAGGGTCGCTGGAAACACCATATATTTT | CASSYDRVAGNTIYF
TRBJ2-2 | TRBV29-1 | TRBD2 | - | TGCAGCGTTTCGGGGACTAGCCGGGGCGGGGAGCTGTTTTTT | CSVSGTSRGGELFF
TRBJ1-4 | TRBV30 | - | - | TGTGCCTGGAGTGTAACCAGGGTATATGAAAAACTGTTTTTT | CAWSVTRVYEKLFF
TRBJ1-6 | TRBV28 | - | - | TGTGCCAGCAGTTCGCCGGGTACTAATTCACCCCTCCACTTT | CASSSPGTNSPLHF
TRBJ1-2 | TRBV3-1/TRBV3-2 | TRBD1 | once | TGTGCCAGCAGACGAGGACAGGGTTACGGCTACACCTTC | CASRRGQGYGYTF
TRBJ1-5 | TRBV2 | TRBD1 | - | TGTGCCAGCGGGAGAAGAGACAGGGGCGGCAATCAGCCCCAGCATTTT | CASGRRDRGGNQPQHF